This T cell receptor beta chain was sequenced in a study of cytomegalovirus exposure and HLA in healthy donors (dated by TCRdb to about 2017). In the study overall: An earlier analysis of some 500 of the donors reported roughly 270 Gb of sequence data and some 120 million unique TCR beta sequences from some 180 million T cells. About 330 gigabases of sequencing data and roughly 81 million unique TCR sequences made up an early release that covered roughly 670 HLA-typed donors. HLA typing included class I and class II loci at four-digit resolution. Among under 450 genotyped donors of the cohort, an average of about 240,000 unique TCR beta nucleotide sequences were sequenced per donor, roughly 20% of them non-productive. The aim of the study was to test whether cataloging public T cell receptors could identify signatures of past pathogen exposure. To decide whether each TCR beta V gene segment behaved as functional or pseudogenic, an earlier analysis of fewer than 750 of the donors relied on high-throughput TCR beta sequencing. Among the roughly 390 genotyped donors, approximately 82% belonged to the genetic ancestry cluster associated with self-reported Caucasian donors. Typing coverage differed by locus: A, B, C, DRB1 and DQB1 were typed in about 620-640 donors, DQA1 in roughly 500, DPA1 in roughly 590, and DPB1 in about 450. Rather than drawing on any new phenotypic data, the later analysis identified candidate immune exposures from TCR beta sequences and the way those sequences occurred across donors. All discovery cohort repertoires had been generated using a single sequencing platform. Using immunosequencing, the study profiled T cell repertoires from fewer than 700 subjects and related those repertoires to cytomegalovirus serostatus. Because of strong linkage in the cohort, four to six DR-DQ haplotypes were treated as single units for association and clustering. A later analysis re-examined previously published TCR beta repertoires from 500 to 700 donors and added high-resolution HLA genotyping to investigate patterns of TCR occurrence. A later genetic analysis used genome-wide SNP genotypes for about three fifths of the 666 donors, treating that subset as a discovery cohort. High-throughput TCR immunosequencing, statistical association of individual TCRs with disease status, and machine learning were combined to predict cytomegalovirus infection status. Alongside the repertoire data, information on donor age, sex, ethnicity and CMV serostatus was compiled. In addition to the first cohort of roughly 670 subjects, a separate validation cohort of 120 different subjects was used.

Libraries came from the immunoSEQ multiplex PCR assay. For the multiplex PCR, a mixture combining 60 forward primers for TCR Vbeta segments and 13 reverse primers for TCR Jbeta segments was used. A multiplex PCR assay on genomic DNA amplified the CDR3 region of rearranged TCR beta genes. The amplified TCR beta libraries were sequenced on the Illumina HiSeq System as 87-base-pair reads. In the authors' own workflow: A later analysis counted tens of millions of unique TCR beta chains across the 500 to 850 repertoires, and roughly 11 million of these chains were shared by at least two donors. To remove PCR and sequencing errors, raw reads were error-corrected and collapsed into unique sequences using a nearest-neighbor algorithm that merged closely related sequences. CDR3 sequences were aligned to IMGT reference sequences to assign V, D and J gene segments. For a sequence to be retained, a match of at least six nucleotides to both a V gene segment and a J gene segment was required. Rearrangements were classified as productive when the CDR3 lacked stop codons and remained in frame with V and J, and all other rearrangements were classified as non-productive. CDR3 was defined by IMGT convention, running from the second conserved V-encoded cysteine to the conserved J-encoded phenylalanine. The earlier analysis of about 500 of the donors excluded sequences that lacked an unambiguous match to a single V gene segment. An earlier analysis of 500 to 600 of the donors classified V segments as functional when productive rearrangements were above 56.7% and as segregating when the standard deviation between donors was above 5%. To diagnose cytomegalovirus status from the catalog of TCR beta chain sequences, a statistical classification framework was built. V and J gene assignment, in a later analysis, came from comparing TCR nucleotide sequences with IMGT/GENE-DB human TR gene sequences. Using the TCRdist pipeline, a later analysis assigned CDR3 sequences along with most-parsimonious VDJ recombination scenarios. In a later analysis, every TCR beta chain was defined by the combination of its CDR3 amino acid sequence and its V-gene family, and reads without a unique V-gene family were dropped. To address suspected cross-contamination and a sequencing artifact, a later analysis removed approximately 590 highly shared, low-generation-probability nucleotide sequences. For each public chain, a later analysis derived a clonal expansion index from normalized ranks of inferred template counts within each repertoire. Generation probabilities in a later analysis came from a VDJ recombination model fitted to out-of-frame rearrangements, and those results were checked against IGoR. Hypergeometric tests were used in a later analysis to score TCR-TCR, TCR-HLA and TCR-CMV co-occurrence, with a repertoire-size bias correction applied to the TCR pairs. To estimate false discovery rates, a later analysis permuted the HLA or CMV assignments 20 times. In a later analysis, co-occurring TCRs were grouped using DBSCAN, and TCRdist sequence similarity was added for clustering within HLA-allele-positive subsets. Co-occurrence clustering excluded repertoires with fewer than 30,000 or more than 120,000 public chains, plus five with anomalous nucleotide sharing. Held by TCRdb, this immuneACCESS table contains in-frame sequences only and omits some clones. Under half of the omission traces to an unresolved V gene where checked; the cause of the rest is unknown. The V and J calls and clone size are taken from that table; D and trimming were inferred from the DNA. The sample data list 180,000 or so clones, and approximately 81% of these were observed just once. Approximately 1.5% of the sample goes to the ten largest clones.

The cohort consisted of 650 to 700 healthy bone marrow donors. At the time of sampling, all cohort members were nominally healthy, though unrecorded immune exposures were likely present. The donor was CMV seronegative and belonged to the group of roughly 330 seronegative cohort members. A peripheral blood sample was provided by each donor, and peripheral blood mononuclear cells were used for TCR beta sequencing. Genomic DNA was extracted from the blood cell samples with the Qiagen DNeasy Blood Extraction Kit. Trimming takes 6 bases from V and 4 bases from J, and the germline ends sit 12 bases apart. From the cysteine through the phenylalanine, the CDR3 covers 13 amino acids. Only the CDR3 DNA stays, 39 bases, in frame from base 1. The germline V gene sets CDR1 to MNHNS and CDR2 to SASEGT. In the case of this clone: Its antigen is not yet known. Base quality data are lacking; no much larger clone is found one base away. The sample carries other DNA sequences with the same CDR3.

Summary of the overall study and its limitations: At a false discovery rate of 0.05, a later analysis linked around 17,000 TCR beta sequences to specific HLA alleles. The 87-base-pair reads could not distinguish some IMGT-functional V segments, including TRBV6-2 and TRBV6-3, so those segments were excluded. In both the original and validation cohorts, the classifier was reported to diagnose cytomegalovirus status with high specificity and sensitivity. Compared with the roughly 600-donor mean, donors in an Asian-associated ancestry cluster had fewer N-insertions in productive TCRs, according to a later genetic analysis. For the cohort, immune exposure information was limited to CMV serostatus. Assigning TCR associations to individual alleles was difficult when HLA alleles, especially DR and DQ, strongly co-occurred. The study listed over 150 TCR beta chains as associated with cytomegalovirus. Broadly in line with IMGT annotations, most TCR beta V segments showed up in productive rearrangements about 87% or about 30% of the time in an earlier analysis of roughly 590 of the donors. V-gene and J-gene trimming of TCR beta chains was associated with a missense DCLRE1C variant in a later genetic analysis, and the association was replicated in an independent cohort. A cluster of highly shared sequence variants was judged likely to represent a technical artifact of the sequencing pipeline. Presence/absence analyses assumed roughly uniform sequencing depth across donors, an assumption that may not hold. Linkage disequilibrium might explain the correlated functional status among segregating V segments, but an unknown experimental factor could not be ruled out. In a later analysis, HLA-associated TCR beta chains were found to be more clonally expanded and to have lower generation probabilities than equally common non-associated chains. Because HLA typing was unavailable for some donors at each locus, only the typed subset was used in association tests. A further reported finding was that TCR beta sequences accurately predicted the HLA-A and HLA-B alleles for most subjects in the first cohort. The authors suggested that the approach could potentially be extended to other disease states and immunological phenotypes. In a later analysis, several top co-occurrence clusters were reported to appear linked to parvovirus B19, influenza, CMV and Epstein-Barr virus. According to a later analysis, most CMV-associated TCR beta chains appeared to be HLA-restricted, and the HLA associations seemed to be driven largely by CMV exposure. Because counts were too low, around 18 rarely observed V segments, including chromosome 9 orphons, were left out of the earlier analysis of about 620 of the donors. A later analysis found that TCR association rates varied across HLA loci, with DRB1 alleles showing the most associated TCRs and HLA-C alleles the fewest. In vitro tests confirmed that three of the cytomegalovirus-associated TCR beta chains recognize cytomegalovirus antigens. In this cohort, only TCR beta chains were sequenced, and detectable features were limited by the absence of alpha or paired-chain data. Most TCR sequences were observed very rarely across donors, whereas some public TCRs were present in many individuals.

Recombination linked TRBV6-1 to TRBJ1-1; no D segment can be confidently identified. Sequencing used PBMCs. This sequence originates from a male donor in good health and CMV-seronegative. This receptor has the CDR3 CASSENLGTEAFF. The nucleotide sequence reads TGTGCCAGCAGCGAAAATCTAGGCACTGAAGCTTTCTTT.